The 26 T cell receptor beta chains below come from one sample, sequenced in a study of T cell clonotyping in hematopoietic cell transplantation. Here immunoSEQ multiplex PCR was the method, and the copy in TCRdb shows in-frame clones only, minus some. The sample includes about 13,000 clones, over 75% of them seen just once. Sequencing was performed on peripheral blood mononuclear cells. Source of these receptors: a man between 25 and 39 years old in good health. Some clones in this sample may be carry-over from other donors' samples.

V usage is TRBV19 and J usage is TRBJ2-5, with 9 bases fitting TRBD2. The germline V gene encodes CDR1 LNHDA and CDR2 SQIVND (reference sequence). J gave up 4 bases and V 5 bases, and 17 bases lay outside the gene matches. This CDR3 comprises 18 residues. The CDR3 bases are TGTGCCAGTAGTCCCGTCTCGGTGCTAGCGGGGAGCTTAGAGACCCAGTACTTC. Its translation is CASSPVSVLAGSLETQYF.

The V gene is TRBV5-1, the J gene TRBJ2-7; 8 bases align to TRBD1. CDR3 length: 15 amino acids. The junction had 7 bases not matched to a gene; V was cut back by 1 base and J by 4 bases. Germline CDR1 is SGHRS and CDR2 is YFSETQ. The CDR3 DNA reads as TGCGCCAGCAGCTTGATTCAGGGGGCTGGATACGAGCAGTACTTC. It encodes CASSLIQGAGYEQYF.

This clone was counted a few times. V and J are TRBV2 and TRBJ2-7; 8 positions match TRBD1. V lost 6 bases, J lost 3 bases, and 10 bases stayed unmatched. Germline loops: CDR1 SNHLY, CDR2 FYNNEI. This CDR3 spans 15 amino acids. This CDR3 reads CASSHSRQGYYEQYF. For the CDR3, the DNA is TGTGCCAGCAGCCATTCTCGACAGGGGTACTACGAGCAGTACTTC.

This clone was counted between two and nine times. V and J are TRBV10-3 and TRBJ1-4; D possibly corresponds to TRBD1 (6 bases). With 6 bases removed from V and 7 bases from J, the gap between germline ends came to 15 bases. The length of the CDR3 is 14 residues. CDR1 is ENHRY and CDR2 is SYGVKD in the germline V gene. The CDR3 bases are TGTGCCATCAGAGAAGAGGGACAAGGTGAAAAACTGTTTTTT. Its translation is CAIREEGQGEKLFF.

This chain links TRBV29-1 with TRBJ1-5; D not resolved. Germline V gene data show CDR1 as SQVTM and CDR2 as ANQGSEA. The V end was cut by 6 bases, the J end by 9 bases, with 18 bases between. The length of the CDR3 is 13 residues. CDR3 nucleotides: TGCAGCGTGAGAGACACCCTGTCGGGGCCCCAGCATTTT. Its protein is CSVRDTLSGPQHF. The whole variable domain, remainder taken from reference TRBV29-1 and TRBJ1-5, is SAVISQKPSRDICQRGTSLTIQCQVDSQVTMMFWYRQQPGQSLTLIATANQGSEATYESGFVIDKFPISRPNLTFSTLTVSNMSPEDSSIYLCSVRDTLSGPQHFGDGTRLSIL.

The chain is built from TRBV25-1 and TRBJ2-3; 8 bases fit TRBD2. Germline-derived CDR1 and CDR2 are MGHDK and SYGVNS. Germline trimming cut 3 bases from V and 0 bases from J; bases unmatched to any gene: 5. The CDR3 spans 16 residues. Written as DNA, the CDR3 is TGTGCCAGCAGTGATAGGACTAGCAGCAGCACAGATACGCAGTATTTT. Translated: CASSDRTSSSTDTQYF.

The chain employs TRBV4-1 and TRBJ2-6; D is uncertain. Looked up from germline, CDR1 is MGHRA and CDR2 is YSYEKL. V was shortened by 7 bases and J by 0 bases, with 13 bases between the two germline ends. The CDR3 runs 16 residues. The CDR3 DNA reads as TGCGCCAGCAACCACCCGTTGGGCTCTGGGGCCAACGTCCTGACTTTC. Amino acid sequence: CASNHPLGSGANVLTF.

The chain carries TRBV7-2 and TRBJ2-2; 7 bases match TRBD1. The CDR3 sequence is 16 residues long. V lost 4 bases to trimming and J lost 1 base; unmatched junction nucleotides: 6. Germline CDR1 is SGHTA and CDR2 is FQGNSA. The CDR3 protein is CASSSETGQNTGELFF. The DNA for the CDR3 is TGTGCCAGCAGCTCCGAGACAGGGCAGAACACCGGGGAGCTGTTTTTT. Variable domain in full (rest from reference TRBV7-2 and TRBJ2-2): GAGVSQSPSNKVTEKGKDVELRCDPISGHTALYWYRQSLGQGLEFLIYFQGNSAPDKSGLPSDRFSAERTGGSVSTLTIQRTQQEDSAVYLCASSSETGQNTGELFFGEGSRLTVL.

The rearrangement joins TRBV19 to TRBJ2-3; 14 bases map to TRBD2. CDR3 length equals 16 residues. V dropped 5 bases and J dropped 3; count of bases not matched to a gene: 4. The germline CDR1 and CDR2 sequences are LNHDA and SQIVND (reference sequence). CDR3 in amino acids: CASSAGLAGGTDTQYF. CDR3 DNA: TGTGCCAGTAGTGCCGGACTAGCGGGGGGAACAGATACGCAGTATTTT.

The table lists this clone with a count of one. The chain links TRBV7-2 to TRBJ1-1; possible D gene TRBD1, 5 bases. Germline values: CDR1 SGHTA, CDR2 FQGNSA. V was trimmed by 1 base and J by 0 bases, leaving 9 bases between them. This CDR3 spans 15 amino acids. In DNA form, the CDR3 reads TGTGCCAGCAGCTTAGTTGGGGCCATGAACACTGAAGCTTTCTTT. Protein sequence: CASSLVGAMNTEAFF. Looking up the rest from reference TRBV7-2 and TRBJ1-1 gives the full variable domain: GAGVSQSPSNKVTEKGKDVELRCDPISGHTALYWYRQSLGQGLEFLIYFQGNSAPDKSGLPSDRFSAERTGGSVSTLTIQRTQQEDSAVYLCASSLVGAMNTEAFFGQGTRLTVV.

The J gene is TRBJ1-2, the V gene TRBV6-5; possible D gene TRBD1, 6 bases. The CDR3 is made up of 13 amino acids. The ends were cut back, 7 bases at V and 1 base at J, with 10 bases in the middle. Germline assignment: CDR1 MNHEY and CDR2 SVGAGI. CDR3 sequence reads: CASTGQNNYGYTF. The CDR3 nucleotides read TGTGCCAGCACCGGACAGAATAACTATGGCTACACCTTC.

The rearrangement links TRBV30 to TRBJ2-3, with 8 bases fitting TRBD2. The CDR3 has 14 amino acids. Germline V CDR1 and CDR2: GTSNPN, SVGIG (reference sequence). The CDR3 coding sequence is TGTGCTCAGGGGAGCGGGGGTGGGGCAGATACGCAGTATTTT. It is translated as CAQGSGGGADTQYF.

V gene TRBV30 combines with J gene TRBJ2-3, with 10 bases that match TRBD2. Germline loops: CDR1 GTSNPN, CDR2 SVGIG (reference sequence). Unmatched junction bases numbered 6, after V lost 7 bases and J lost 2 bases. The CDR3 is 14 residues long. The CDR3 reads CASQLAGHTDTQYF. CDR3 sequence (DNA): TGTGCCTCTCAACTAGCGGGGCACACAGATACGCAGTATTTT.

The rearrangement uses TRBV10-3 and TRBJ1-1; 7 nucleotides align to TRBD1. The J segment lost 2 bases and the V segment lost 0 bases, leaving 6 bases of the junction unmatched. From germline, CDR1 is ENHRY and CDR2 SYGVKD. CDR3 length: 16 residues. CDR3 coding DNA: TGTGCCATCAGTGAGTCGGCGGGACAGCGCAACACTGAAGCTTTCTTT. As protein: CAISESAGQRNTEAFF.

The rearrangement uses TRBV5-8 and TRBJ2-2; D not resolved. Germline CDR1 and CDR2: SGHTS and YDEGEE. There are 16 residues in the CDR3. Trimming left V 0 bases short and J 5 bases short, with 14 bases between. The CDR3 DNA is TGTGCCAGCAGCTTGGTCGGAAGGAGTAGGACCGGGGAGCTGTTTTTT. Its translation: CASSLVGRSRTGELFF.

V gene TRBV14 combines with J gene TRBJ2-3; D ambiguous. Germline V gene lookup returns CDR1 SGHDN and CDR2 FVKESK. Trimming took 0 bases from V and 6 from J, leaving 13 bases between them. CDR3 length: 15 residues. The CDR3 nucleotides read TGTGCCAGCAGCCAAGACTCAGGTTCGCGGGATACGCAGTATTTT. Its translation is CASSQDSGSRDTQYF.

The rearrangement uses TRBV30 and TRBJ1-3; D is unclear. Germline V gene lookup returns CDR1 GTSNPN and CDR2 SVGIG (reference sequence). V lost 2 bases and J lost 9, with 17 bases in between. The CDR3 loop spans 14 amino acids. CDR3 in DNA: TGTGCCTGGAGTAAGCCGACCATTACGCGCACCATATATTTT. Its protein is CAWSKPTITRTIYF.

J is TRBJ1-4 and V is TRBV10-3; D is unresolved. The CDR3 totals 15 residues. CDR1 and CDR2 from the germline V gene are ENHRY and SYGVKD. Trimming removed 3 bases from V and 6 bases from J, with 14 bases in between. CDR3 in amino acids: CAISENERSHEKLFF. For the CDR3, the DNA is TGTGCCATCAGTGAAAATGAGCGAAGTCATGAAAAACTGTTTTTT.

The chain combines TRBV6-5 with TRBJ1-1, with D unclear. V shed 2 bases and J shed 5 bases, with 12 bases lying between them. This CDR3 has 14 amino acids. Germline CDR1 reads MNHEY; CDR2 reads SVGAGI. Here the CDR3 reads CASSYDGRGTEAFF. In DNA form, the CDR3 reads TGTGCCAGCAGTTACGACGGCCGAGGTACTGAAGCTTTCTTT.

V gene TRBV5-6 combines with J gene TRBJ2-1, with D possibly called TRBD1 or TRBD2 (5 bases each). Germline V CDR1 and CDR2: SGHDT, YYEEEE. The CDR3 contains 13 residues. The V gene lost 4 bases and the J gene lost 6 bases, with 11 bases spanning the gap. The CDR3 DNA follows: TGTGCCAGCAGCCAAGGGACCGCCAATGAGCAGTTCTTC. It yields the protein CASSQGTANEQFF.

V usage is TRBV11-2 and J usage is TRBJ2-3; 14 bases agree with TRBD2. V was clipped by 5 bases and J by 8 bases; unmatched bases: 12. Germline CDR1 reads SGHAT; CDR2 reads FQNNGV. The CDR3 length is 17 residues. The CDR3 region is CASSLGTSGSGSGTQYF. The CDR3 bases are TGTGCCAGCAGCCTGGGGACTAGCGGGAGCGGGTCGGGTACGCAGTATTTT.

This clone was counted a few times. The chain joins TRBV7-2 to TRBJ2-7, with 9 bases that match TRBD2. The germline V gene encodes CDR1 SGHTA and CDR2 FQGNSA. V shed 5 bases, J shed 0 bases, and the junction held 5 bases outside the gene matches. The CDR3 is 15 residues long. The CDR3 sequence: CASSIHSGGSYEQYF. In DNA, the CDR3 is TGTGCCAGCAGCATCCATAGCGGGGGCTCCTACGAGCAGTACTTC.

The chain couples TRBV11-2 to TRBJ2-1; D unclear. Germline V CDR1 and CDR2: SGHAT, FQNNGV. The CDR3 runs 17 residues. The V end was cut by 4 bases, the J end by 4 bases, with 20 bases between. The CDR3: CASSSASGHGLYNEQFF. The CDR3 bases are TGTGCCAGCAGCTCCGCTTCTGGCCACGGGCTGTACAATGAGCAGTTCTTC.

This chain links TRBV11-2 with TRBJ2-1, with D tentatively TRBD1 (5 bases). Deletions cut 6 bases from V and 7 bases from J, with 13 bases between. The length of the CDR3 is 13 residues. Germline CDR1 and CDR2: SGHAT and FQNNGV. This chain's CDR3 is CASSSRARNEQFF. The CDR3 DNA follows: TGTGCCAGCAGTTCCAGGGCAAGGAATGAGCAGTTCTTC.

The chain couples TRBV9 to TRBJ1-3; tentatively, D is TRBD1 (5 bases). Trimming shortened V by 0 bases and J by 4 bases, and 14 bases separated the two germline ends. This CDR3 is 16 amino acids long. The germline gives CDR1 SGDLS, CDR2 YYNGEE. The CDR3 loop reads CASSVDIGVVGNTIYF. The CDR3, as DNA: TGTGCCAGCAGCGTAGATATAGGGGTAGTGGGAAACACCATATATTTT.

The gene calls are TRBV4-1 and TRBJ2-2; 12 bases map to TRBD2. Losses at the gene ends were 2 bases for V and 5 bases for J; bases not matched to a gene: 9. This CDR3 is built from 18 residues. Germline V gene data show CDR1 as MGHRA and CDR2 as YSYEKL. CDR3 bases: TGCGCCAGCAGCCAACCCTTGACTAGCGGGAGATGGACCGGGGAGCTGTTTTTT. This gives the protein CASSQPLTSGRWTGELFF.